One sample yielded the 8 T cell receptor beta chains listed below, sequenced in a study of shared clonotypes between healthy human individuals (dated by TCRdb to 2020 to 2022). CD8 naive samples consisted of CD45RO-negative cells that were positively selected for CCR7, yielding a CD45RA+CCR7+ population without TemRA cells. The library relied on the immunoSEQ multiplex PCR assay. The immuneACCESS repertoire file appears here via TCRdb, limited to in-frame rearrangements. These files lack a portion of the clones; in checked studies, under half of the deficit traces to unresolved V genes, and the cause of the others is not known. The sample table shows some 630,000 clones, and about 95% are seen once. The ten largest clones add up to 0.095% to 0.13% of the sample. What was sequenced was naive CD8+ T cells sorted from blood. Per the publication, the cell subset or site label means: CD45RA+CCR7+. These receptors all stem from a woman in her 30s in good health.

The CDR3 DNA sequence: TGTGCCAGCACTCCGGGATCCGGGAACACTGAAGCTTTCTTT. Translation gives CASTPGSGNTEAFF. The rearrangement joins TRBV6-1 to TRBJ1-1, with unresolved D. This CDR3 is 14 amino acids long. Germline CDR1 and CDR2: MNHNS and SASEGT. Trimming cost V 7 bases and J 1 base, with 13 bases left between them.

The rearrangement joins TRBV7-9 to TRBJ2-1, with 10 bases aligning to TRBD2. Trimming at V came to 1 base and at J to 7 bases, leaving 7 bases not matched to a gene. The germline V gene encodes CDR1 SEHNR and CDR2 FQNEAQ (reference sequence). The CDR3 extends over 16 amino acids. This CDR3 reads CASSLGLAGDRNEQFF. The CDR3 DNA sequence: TGTGCCAGCAGCTTAGGTCTAGCGGGAGATCGGAATGAGCAGTTCTTC.

This sequence joins TRBV23-1 and TRBJ2-7; the D gene is possibly TRBD2 (5 bases). TRBV23-1 is assigned to the ORF class and has an uncertain function. This CDR3 contains 13 residues. Trimming removed 3 bases from V and 5 bases from J, with 11 bases in between. The CDR3 loop is CASSHLAGNEQYF. The CDR3 nucleotides read TGCGCCAGCAGTCACCTGGCCGGGAACGAGCAGTACTTC.

The chain recombines TRBV14 with TRBJ2-6, with 8 bases aligning to TRBD1. V was pared by 8 bases and J by 0 bases, with 15 bases of the junction left unmatched. The CDR3 is made up of 19 amino acids. In germline, CDR1 is SGHDN, CDR2 FVKESK. CDR3: CASSPPPGQEDSGANVLTF. The CDR3 nucleotides are TGTGCCAGCTCACCCCCTCCGGGACAGGAAGACTCTGGGGCCAACGTCCTGACTTTC. Variable domain in full (rest from reference TRBV14 and TRBJ2-6): EAGVTQFPSHSVIEKGQTVTLRCDPISGHDNLYWYRRVMGKEIKFLLHFVKESKQDESGMPNNRFLAERTGGTYSTLKVQPAELEDSGVYFCASSPPPGQEDSGANVLTFGAGSRLTVL.

The rearrangement uses TRBV7-9 and TRBJ2-7; maybe TRBD1 (6 bases). Per germline, CDR1 SEHNR and CDR2 FQNEAQ (reference sequence). Trimming removed 4 bases at V and 7 bases at J, with 11 bases between. This CDR3 is built from 12 residues. The CDR3 coding sequence is TGTGCCAGCAGCTCCCAGGGGTGGGAGCAGTACTTC. This translates into CASSSQGWEQYF.

The chain is built from TRBV5-1 and TRBJ2-2; D is possibly TRBD2 (6 bases). This CDR3 has 14 amino acids. Trimming left V 3 bases short and J 6 bases short, with 12 bases between. The germline V gene has CDR1 SGHRS and CDR2 YFSETQ. The CDR3 sequence is CASSSTPGAGELFF. The DNA for the CDR3 is TGCGCCAGCAGCTCCACACCGGGGGCCGGGGAGCTGTTTTTT.

The rearrangement uses TRBV2 and TRBJ2-1; D might be TRBD2 (5 bases). The germline V gene has CDR1 SNHLY and CDR2 FYNNEI. The CDR3 is 15 amino acids. V was cut by 8 bases and J by 0 bases, with 14 bases left in between. The DNA for the CDR3 is TGTGCCAGCCGGGGTGACTGGAGCTCCTACAATGAGCAGTTCTTC. Protein: CASRGDWSSYNEQFF.

The rearrangement links TRBV7-9 to TRBJ1-2, with TRBD1 identical over 8 bases. The germline V gene encodes CDR1 SEHNR and CDR2 FQNEAQ (reference sequence). J gave up 5 bases and V 6 bases, and 14 bases lay outside the gene matches. The CDR3 has 16 amino acids. The CDR3 loop reads CASRKGQGSYFYGYTF. CDR3 DNA: TGTGCCAGCAGAAAAGGACAGGGATCTTACTTTTATGGCTACACCTTC.